Listed here are 14 T cell receptor beta chains from one sample, sequenced in a study of blood T cell repertoires in COVID-19. The assay was immunoSEQ multiplex PCR, and TCRdb's table has in-frame clones only and misses some. The table lists about 66,000 clones, over 85% of them singletons. The sample consisted of peripheral blood. The receptors derive from a man between 60 and 75 years old with acute or convalescent COVID-19.

The chain links TRBV5-8 to TRBJ2-1; TRBD2 matches 8 bases. Germline CDR1 reads SGHTS; CDR2 reads YDEGEE. The CDR3 is 14 amino acids. V lost 10 bases and J lost 3; bases outside the gene matches: 9. DNA of the CDR3: TGTGCCGGAGGAACGGGGGGGGGCTACAATGAGCAGTTCTTC. This encodes CAGGTGGGYNEQFF.

Written as DNA, the CDR3 is TGTGCCAGCAGCGTAGCAAACAGGGTTGAGGGTGAGCAGTTCTTC. This sequence encodes CASSVANRVEGEQFF. The rearrangement uses TRBV9 and TRBJ2-1, with a weak D call TRBD1 (6 bases). There are 15 residues in the CDR3. Germline V gene data show CDR1 as SGDLS and CDR2 as YYNGEE. The germline V and J ends were trimmed by 0 bases and 9 bases, with 16 bases remaining between them.

The CDR3 DNA reads as TGTGCCAGCAGCAACGGACTAGCGGTCTCCTACAATGAGCAGTTCTTC. It is translated as CASSNGLAVSYNEQFF. The chain joins TRBV13 to TRBJ2-1, with 10 bases lining up with TRBD2. Unmatched junction bases numbered 4, after V lost 5 bases and J lost 0 bases. This CDR3 has 16 residues. Germline-derived CDR1 and CDR2 are PRHDT and FYEKMQ (reference sequence).

The rearrangement links TRBV12-5 to TRBJ2-5; 9 nucleotides line up with TRBD1. V lost 0 bases, J lost 3 bases, and 17 bases stayed unmatched. The CDR3 consists of 20 residues. Germline loops: CDR1 LGHNT, CDR2 FRNRAP. CDR3 protein: CASGLVAEGQGNGPKETQYF. CDR3 bases: TGTGCTAGTGGTTTGGTCGCCGAAGGACAGGGGAATGGGCCCAAAGAGACCCAGTACTTC. The entire variable domain, with the rest obtained from reference TRBV12-5 and TRBJ2-5, is as follows: DARVTQTPRHKVTEMGQEVTMRCQPILGHNTVFWYRQTMMQGLELLAYFRNRAPLDDSGMPKDRFSAEMPDATLATLKIQPSEPRDSAVYFCASGLVAEGQGNGPKETQYFGPGTRLLVL.

The chain uses TRBV29-1 and TRBJ1-5; D unclear. V was clipped by 5 bases and J by 2 bases, with 10 bases between them. The CDR3 is 13 amino acids. From germline, CDR1 is SQVTM and CDR2 ANQGSEA. The CDR3 region is CSVLPGGNQPQHF. For the CDR3, the DNA is TGCAGCGTTCTCCCAGGTGGCAATCAGCCCCAGCATTTT.

The J gene is TRBJ2-1, the V gene TRBV6-1; 12 positions match TRBD2. J was trimmed by 5 bases and V by 0 bases; bases with no gene match: 5. Germline V gives CDR1 MNHNS, CDR2 SASEGT. This CDR3 has 17 amino acids. The CDR3 here is CASSEAFWTSGDNEQFF. CDR3 nucleotides: TGTGCCAGCAGTGAAGCTTTTTGGACTAGCGGGGACAATGAGCAGTTCTTC.

The chain uses TRBV6-1 and TRBJ2-6; D remains ambiguous. Germline values: CDR1 MNHNS, CDR2 SASEGT. The CDR3 is 14 residues long. V was cut by 7 bases and J by 1 base, with 8 bases left in between. This CDR3 reads CASNPTSGANVLTF. In DNA form, the CDR3 reads TGTGCCAGCAACCCGACATCTGGGGCCAACGTCCTGACTTTC.

The rearrangement links TRBV3-1 (or the pseudogene TRBV3-2) to TRBJ2-3; 9 bases align to TRBD2. V shed 5 bases, J shed 1 base, and the junction held 4 bases outside the gene matches. This CDR3 comprises 15 residues. Germline CDR1 is LGHDT and CDR2 is YNNKEL (reference sequence). In DNA form, the CDR3 reads TGTGCCAGCAGCTTAGCTAGCGGGGGCACAGATACGCAGTATTTT. Its translation is CASSLASGGTDTQYF.

The chain carries TRBV21-1 and TRBJ2-5; whether TRBD2, the table's D call, matches the DNA was not checked. TRBV21-1 is termed a pseudogene. This CDR3 spans 14 amino acids. The CDR3 nucleotides are TGTGCCAGCGGGACGCGGGGGTCTCAAGAGACCCAGTACTTC. Protein product: CASGTRGSQETQYF.

The chain carries TRBV5-4 and TRBJ1-6, with D perhaps matching TRBD1 (5 bases). The V and J ends lost 3 bases and 4 bases respectively, with 14 bases between them. The CDR3 consists of 16 residues. Germline CDR1 and CDR2: SGHNT and YYREEE (reference sequence). The CDR3 DNA follows: TGTGCCAGCAGCTCCCGCAGGGAATATTATAATTCACCCCTCCACTTT. Amino acid sequence: CASSSRREYYNSPLHF.

This clone has only one observation. V gene TRBV6-5 combines with J gene TRBJ1-1, with D maybe TRBD1 (5 bases). The CDR3 consists of 15 residues. Germline loops: CDR1 MNHEY, CDR2 SVGAGI. V lost 10 bases to trimming and J lost 5 bases, with 23 bases between them. Here the CDR3 reads CATPRTRASATEAFF. The DNA of the CDR3 is TGTGCCACCCCGAGGACAAGGGCAAGCGCGACTGAAGCTTTCTTT.

This chain connects TRBV24-1 to TRBJ2-1; TRBD1 might be the D (5 bases). Germline loops: CDR1 KGHDR, CDR2 SFDVKD. This CDR3 region has 14 residues. The V gene lost 5 bases and the J gene lost 3 bases, with 10 bases spanning the gap. The CDR3 DNA follows: TGTGCCACCAGTGCCAGGGCCAACTACAATGAGCAGTTCTTC. Residues: CATSARANYNEQFF.

This clone was counted only a few times. This sequence joins TRBV7-2 and TRBJ2-3; D might be TRBD2 (6 bases). The germline V gene has CDR1 SGHTA and CDR2 FQGNSA. CDR3 size: 14 residues. V was shortened by 3 bases and J by 8 bases, with 15 bases between the two germline ends. For the CDR3, the DNA is TGTGCCAGCAGCTTTCAAACGGCCGGGGGTACGCAGTATTTT. It is translated as CASSFQTAGGTQYF. The full variable domain, in which reference TRBV7-2 and TRBJ2-3 provide the parts outside the CDR3, is GAGVSQSPSNKVTEKGKDVELRCDPISGHTALYWYRQSLGQGLEFLIYFQGNSAPDKSGLPSDRFSAERTGGSVSTLTIQRTQQEDSAVYLCASSFQTAGGTQYFGPGTRLTVL.

This rearrangement joins TRBV6-6 to TRBJ1-4, with D tentatively TRBD1 (5 bases). Looked up from germline, CDR1 is MNHNY and CDR2 is SVGAGI (reference sequence). V was pared by 5 bases and J by 2 bases, with 12 bases between. The CDR3 contains 15 residues. CDR3 in amino acids: CASSPPGWTNEKLFF. CDR3 DNA: TGTGCCAGCAGTCCCCCAGGGTGGACTAATGAAAAACTGTTTTTT.